This entry describes one TCR beta chain. One junction end disagrees with the germline gene, perhaps due to a read error. This specimen belongs to a study of shared clonotypes between healthy human individuals. Some clones are missing from TCRdb's copy, which holds only in-frame ones; the method was immunoSEQ multiplex PCR. The table has about 2.4 million clones, roughly 93% seen once. The CDR3 extends over 12 amino acids. CDR1 and CDR2 from the germline V gene are MDHEN and SYDVKM. The sample consisted of naive CD4+ T cells from PBMCs. Noted subset: CD45RA+ positively selected. The chain joins TRBV28 to TRBJ2-1, with a tentative D call TRBD2 (6 bases). The sequence was collected from a man younger than 30 in good health. Some clones in this sample may be carry-over from other donors' samples. DNA of the CDR3: TGTGCCAGCAGTTTTCGGGGGTCTCTGGTCGTCTTC. Its translation is CASSFRGSLVVF.